The present TCR beta chain was sequenced within a study of circulating CD8 cells and anti-PD-1 response in melanoma. Whole-study findings and limits: Peptide assays on expanded sorted subsets replaced tumor-based reactivity testing. Under 7% of TRB clonotypes were shared between subsets at M1.

The QIAseq Immune Repertoire TCR panel built the libraries from roughly 15 ng of total RNA. In TCRdb, the reads were re-called with MiXCR into one record per CDR3 protein. The data contain roughly 400 distinct CDR3 sequences, about 10% of them singletons. By proportion, this clonotype is medium-sized (0.01 to 0.1%). Its matching antigen is unknown. From live CD3+CD8+TCRalphabeta+ cells, four PD-1 and/or TIGIT subsets were sorted. This CDR3 contains 14 residues. Germline V CDR1 and CDR2: DFQATT, SNEGSKA (reference sequence). With 5 bases clipped from V and 2 bases from J, the junction kept 6 bases outside the gene matches.

The chain links TRBV20-1 to TRBJ2-7; 10 bases are shared with TRBD2. The TCR comes from a human donor with melanoma. This sample comprised CD8+ T cells from PBMCs, obtained at baseline or after one month of anti-PD-1 therapy (not recorded which). CDR3: CSADGTSETYEQYF. For the CDR3, the DNA is TGCAGTGCTGACGGGACTAGCGAAACCTACGAGCAGTACTTC.